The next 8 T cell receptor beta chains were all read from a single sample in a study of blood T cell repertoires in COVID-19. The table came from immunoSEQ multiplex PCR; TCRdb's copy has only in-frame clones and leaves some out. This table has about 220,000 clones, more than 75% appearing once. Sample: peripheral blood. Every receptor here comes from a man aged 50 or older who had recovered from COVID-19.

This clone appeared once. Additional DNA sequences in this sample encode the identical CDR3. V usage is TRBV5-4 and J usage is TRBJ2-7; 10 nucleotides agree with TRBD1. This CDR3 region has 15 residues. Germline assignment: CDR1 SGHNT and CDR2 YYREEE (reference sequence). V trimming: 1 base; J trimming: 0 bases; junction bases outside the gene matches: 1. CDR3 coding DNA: TGTGCCAGCAGCTTGAGGGACAGGGGCTCCTACGAGCAGTACTTC. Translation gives CASSLRDRGSYEQYF.

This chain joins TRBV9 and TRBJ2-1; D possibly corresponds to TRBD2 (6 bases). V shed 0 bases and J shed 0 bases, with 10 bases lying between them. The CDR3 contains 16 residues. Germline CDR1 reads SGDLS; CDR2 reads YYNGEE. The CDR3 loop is CASSVEGRSSYNEQFF. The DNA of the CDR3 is TGTGCCAGCAGCGTAGAAGGGAGGAGCTCCTACAATGAGCAGTTCTTC.

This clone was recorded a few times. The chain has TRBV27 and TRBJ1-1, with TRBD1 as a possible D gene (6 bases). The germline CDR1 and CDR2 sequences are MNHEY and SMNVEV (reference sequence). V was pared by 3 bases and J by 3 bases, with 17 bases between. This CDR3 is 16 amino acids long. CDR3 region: CASSFSSAGVDTEAFF. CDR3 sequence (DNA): TGTGCCAGCAGTTTTTCCTCGGCAGGGGTTGACACTGAAGCTTTCTTT.

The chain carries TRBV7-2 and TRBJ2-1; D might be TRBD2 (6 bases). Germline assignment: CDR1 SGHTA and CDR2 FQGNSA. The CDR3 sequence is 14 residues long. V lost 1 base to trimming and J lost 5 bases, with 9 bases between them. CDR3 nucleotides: TGTGCCAGCAGCTTAGTAGCGGTAGACAATGAGCAGTTCTTC. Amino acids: CASSLVAVDNEQFF.

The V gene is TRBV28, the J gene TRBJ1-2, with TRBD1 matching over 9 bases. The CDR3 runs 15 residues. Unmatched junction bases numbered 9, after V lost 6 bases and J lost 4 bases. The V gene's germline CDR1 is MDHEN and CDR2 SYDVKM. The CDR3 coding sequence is TGTGCCAGCAGAAAAACCGGGACAGGGTTCTATGGCTACACCTTC. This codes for CASRKTGTGFYGYTF.

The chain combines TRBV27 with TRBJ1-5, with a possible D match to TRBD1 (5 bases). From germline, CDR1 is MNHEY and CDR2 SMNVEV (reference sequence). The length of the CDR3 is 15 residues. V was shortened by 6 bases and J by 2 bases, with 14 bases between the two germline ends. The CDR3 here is CASSGWGGGNQPQHF. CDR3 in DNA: TGTGCCAGCAGCGGGTGGGGGGGTGGCAATCAGCCCCAGCATTTT.

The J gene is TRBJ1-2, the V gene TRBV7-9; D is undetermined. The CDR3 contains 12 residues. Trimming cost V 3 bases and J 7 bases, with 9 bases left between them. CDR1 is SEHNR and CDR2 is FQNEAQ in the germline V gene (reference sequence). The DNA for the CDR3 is TGTGCCAGCAGCTTCGAGGGCAGTGGCTACACCTTC. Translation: CASSFEGSGYTF.

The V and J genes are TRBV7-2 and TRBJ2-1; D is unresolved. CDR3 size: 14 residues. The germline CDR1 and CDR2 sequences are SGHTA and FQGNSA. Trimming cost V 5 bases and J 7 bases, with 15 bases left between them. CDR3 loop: CASSQALGYNEQFF. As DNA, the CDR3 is TGTGCCAGCAGCCAAGCCCTCGGTTATAATGAGCAGTTCTTC.